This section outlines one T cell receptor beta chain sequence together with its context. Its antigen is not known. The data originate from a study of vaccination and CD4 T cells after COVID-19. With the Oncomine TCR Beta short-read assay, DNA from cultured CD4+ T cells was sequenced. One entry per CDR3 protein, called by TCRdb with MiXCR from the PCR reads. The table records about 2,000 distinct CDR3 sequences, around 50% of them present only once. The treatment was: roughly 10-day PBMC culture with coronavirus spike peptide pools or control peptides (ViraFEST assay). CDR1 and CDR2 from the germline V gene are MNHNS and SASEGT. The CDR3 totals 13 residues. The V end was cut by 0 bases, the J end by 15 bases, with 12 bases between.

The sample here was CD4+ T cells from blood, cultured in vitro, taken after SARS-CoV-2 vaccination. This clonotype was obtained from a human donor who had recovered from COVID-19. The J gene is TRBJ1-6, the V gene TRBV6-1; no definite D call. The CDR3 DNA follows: TGTGCCAGCAGTGAAGCGCATGGTCTTATCCTCCACTTT. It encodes CASSEAHGLILHF.